Listed here are 13 T cell receptor beta chains from one sample, sequenced in a study of graft-versus-host responses after intestinal transplantation. These receptors' targets are unknown. The assay was immunoSEQ multiplex PCR, and TCRdb's table has in-frame clones only and misses some. Of approximately 120,000 clones in the sample, about 92% are singletons; the top ten hold roughly 0.17%. The sample consisted of unstimulated CD4+ T cells sorted from spleen or lymph node cells, taken before intestinal transplant. Receptor source: a human donor who received an intestinal transplant.

The genes are TRBV29-1 and TRBJ1-1; perhaps TRBD1 as D (5 bases). Germline CDR1 SQVTM, CDR2 ANQGSEA. This CDR3 spans 13 amino acids. The germline V and J ends were trimmed by 4 bases and 5 bases, with 14 bases remaining between them. DNA for the CDR3: TGCAGCGTTGTGTTGGGGCCGGGAACTGAAGCTTTCTTT. It codes for CSVVLGPGTEAFF.

The genes are TRBV5-1 and TRBJ2-7, with D hard to call. Trimming removed 0 bases from V and 1 base from J, with 8 bases in between. CDR3 length equals 14 residues. CDR1 is SGHRS, CDR2 YFSETQ, per germline. The CDR3 bases are TGCGCCAGCAGCTTGGTGAGCAGTTCCTACGAGCAGTACTTC. It codes for CASSLVSSSYEQYF.

A single count supports this clone. The V call is TRBV4-2, the J call TRBJ2-2; perhaps TRBD2 as D (7 bases). CDR3 length: 16 residues. Germline assignment: CDR1 LGHNA and CDR2 YNFKEQ. The V gene lost 1 base and the J gene lost 2 bases, with 11 bases spanning the gap. The CDR3 DNA reads as TGTGCCAGCAGCCAAGGGCGGGGGACAAACACCGGGGAGCTGTTTTTT. Its translation is CASSQGRGTNTGELFF.

The CDR3, as DNA: TGTGCCACCAGCAGAGGGCGTACGGGTGGAGGCTCACCCCTCCACTTT. It specifies CATSRGRTGGGSPLHF. This chain uses TRBV15 with TRBJ1-6; no firm D call. CDR1 LNHNV and CDR2 YYDKDF come from the germline V gene (reference sequence). CDR3 length: 16 amino acids. The ends were cut back, 1 base at V and 10 bases at J, with 17 bases in the middle.

V is TRBV6-1 and J is TRBJ2-3, with 9 bases identical to TRBD2. The germline CDR1 and CDR2 sequences are MNHNS and SASEGT. The CDR3 has 14 residues. V shed 1 base, J shed 10 bases, and the junction held 6 bases outside the gene matches. The CDR3 coding sequence is TGTGCCAGCAGTGAAGTTGCGGGGGGGCCCCCGCAGTATTTT. As protein: CASSEVAGGPPQYF.

The chain employs TRBV6-1 and TRBJ2-5; a possible D gene is TRBD2 (7 bases). The CDR3 sequence is 15 residues long. Looked up from germline, CDR1 is MNHNS and CDR2 is SASEGT. V lost 4 bases and J lost 1, with 13 bases in between. The CDR3 DNA is TGTGCCAGCAGTGTTTTCCGGGGGGCCCAAGAGACCCAGTACTTC. Translating gives CASSVFRGAQETQYF.

The J gene is TRBJ2-2, the V gene TRBV7-9, with 8 positions matching TRBD2. This CDR3 comprises 13 residues. Looked up from germline, CDR1 is SEHNR and CDR2 is FQNEAQ (reference sequence). V trimming: 8 bases; J trimming: 5 bases; junction bases outside the gene matches: 4. CDR3 sequence (DNA): TGTGCCAGCCCAGCGGGGGCTACCGGGGAGCTGTTTTTT. It encodes CASPAGATGELFF.

This clone was recorded only once. The rearrangement links TRBV9 to TRBJ2-2; D is unresolved. V was cut by 4 bases and J by 6 bases, with 13 bases left in between. The CDR3 has 14 amino acids. Germline lookup yields CDR1 SGDLS and CDR2 YYNGEE. The CDR3 loop reads CASSPQVFPGELFF. The CDR3 nucleotides read TGTGCCAGCAGCCCCCAGGTCTTTCCCGGGGAGCTGTTTTTT.

The V and J genes are TRBV15 and TRBJ2-3; D gene uncertain. Per the germline V gene, CDR1 is LNHNV and CDR2 is YYDKDF (reference sequence). Deletions cut 9 bases from V and 5 bases from J, with 18 bases between. This CDR3 contains 14 residues. CDR3 bases: TGTGCCACGTCAGTGGCTCCCTCAGGAGATACGCAGTATTTT. It translates to CATSVAPSGDTQYF.

V usage is TRBV2 and J usage is TRBJ1-2; D remains ambiguous. The CDR3 covers 12 residues. Trimming cost V 7 bases and J 4 bases, with 10 bases left between them. Germline V CDR1 and CDR2: SNHLY, FYNNEI. The CDR3 nucleotides read TGTGCCAGCACTCCCGACCTCTATGGCTACACCTTC. Protein: CASTPDLYGYTF. The full variable domain, its missing parts supplied by reference TRBV2 and TRBJ1-2, is EPEVTQTPSHQVTQMGQEVILRCVPISNHLYFYWYRQILGQKVEFLVSFYNNEISEKSEIFDDQFSVERPDGSNFTLKIRSTKLEDSAMYFCASTPDLYGYTFGSGTRLTVV.

This chain connects TRBV15 to TRBJ1-4; D unresolved. In germline, CDR1 is LNHNV, CDR2 YYDKDF (reference sequence). The CDR3 is 12 amino acids. Trimming left V 2 bases short and J 8 bases short, with 6 bases between. The DNA for the CDR3 is TGTGCCACCAGCAGAAGAGTAGAAAAACTGTTTTTT. Translating it yields CATSRRVEKLFF.

The rearrangement joins TRBV9 to TRBJ1-5, with D perhaps matching TRBD1 (6 bases). Deletions cut 3 bases from V and 3 bases from J, with 13 bases between. The CDR3 has 15 amino acids. Germline assignment: CDR1 SGDLS and CDR2 YYNGEE. The CDR3 sequence is CASSAWGQANQPQHF. The CDR3 coding sequence is TGTGCCAGCAGCGCGTGGGGGCAGGCCAATCAGCCCCAGCATTTT.

V gene TRBV18 combines with J gene TRBJ1-6, with D uncertain. CDR3 length: 13 amino acids. The ends were cut back, 5 bases at V and 8 bases at J, with 10 bases in the middle. Germline V gene lookup returns CDR1 KGHSH and CDR2 LQKENI. The CDR3 DNA reads TGTGCCAGCTCAGTCCCTGGGGATTCACCCCTCCACTTT. This sequence encodes CASSVPGDSPLHF.